The clone carrying this T cell receptor beta chain was counted only a few times. Its antigen remains unidentified. 13 Jbeta primers and 60 Vbeta primers were used for the PCR. TCRdb keeps only in-frame clones here, not all; method: immunoSEQ multiplex PCR. The profile covers 150,000 to 250,000 clones, with approximately 85% appearing a single time and around 1.6% taken by the ten largest. The data were obtained in a study of cytomegalovirus exposure and HLA in healthy donors. Study conclusions and caveats: CMV serostatus was the only immune exposure information that was available. A prior analysis recorded that most TCR beta V segments were productive about 87% or about 30% of the time. One variant, a missense change in DCLRE1C, was linked in a later analysis to TCR beta V- and J-gene trimming.

Donors likely had unrecorded immune exposures despite being nominally healthy when sampled. Germline values: CDR1 SGHDT, CDR2 YYEEEE. This CDR3 comprises 15 residues. The V segment lost 1 base and the J segment 3 bases; nucleotides outside the gene matches: 5. The source material was PBMCs. The chain employs TRBV5-6 and TRBJ2-7; TRBD2 aligns across 9 bases. This receptor was taken from a girl aged 5 to 17 in good health and CMV-seropositive. The CDR3 spells CASSLRLAGIYEQYF. Here the CDR3 DNA reads TGTGCCAGCAGCTTGCGGCTAGCGGGGATCTACGAGCAGTACTTC.